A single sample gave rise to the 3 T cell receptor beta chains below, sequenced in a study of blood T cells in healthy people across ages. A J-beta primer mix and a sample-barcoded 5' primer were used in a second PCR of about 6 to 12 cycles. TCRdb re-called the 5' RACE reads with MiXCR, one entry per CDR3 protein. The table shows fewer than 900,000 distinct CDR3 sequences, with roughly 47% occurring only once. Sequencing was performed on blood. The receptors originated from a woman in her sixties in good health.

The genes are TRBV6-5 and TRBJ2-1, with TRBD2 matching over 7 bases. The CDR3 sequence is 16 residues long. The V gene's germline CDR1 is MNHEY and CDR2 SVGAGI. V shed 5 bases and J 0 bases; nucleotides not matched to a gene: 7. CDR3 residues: CASSTYLAASYNEQFF. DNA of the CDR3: TGTGCCAGCAGTACCTATCTAGCGGCCTCCTACAATGAGCAGTTCTTC.

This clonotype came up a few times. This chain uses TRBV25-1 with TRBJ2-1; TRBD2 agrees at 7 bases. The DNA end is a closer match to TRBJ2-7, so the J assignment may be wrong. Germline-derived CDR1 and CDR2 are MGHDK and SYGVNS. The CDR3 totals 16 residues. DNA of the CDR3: TGTGCCAGCAGTGAATATGGAGCGGGACCCTACAATGAGCAGTACTTC. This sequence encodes CASSEYGAGPYNEQYF.

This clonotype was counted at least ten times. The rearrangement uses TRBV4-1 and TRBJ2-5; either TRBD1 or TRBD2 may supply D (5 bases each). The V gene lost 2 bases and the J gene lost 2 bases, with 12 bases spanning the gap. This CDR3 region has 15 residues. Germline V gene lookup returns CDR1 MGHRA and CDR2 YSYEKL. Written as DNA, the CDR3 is TGCGCCAGCAGCCAATCCCGGGGCGAACAAGAGACCCAGTACTTC. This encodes CASSQSRGEQETQYF.